This T cell receptor (beta chain) originates from a study of technical replicates of blood from a few donors. Sequenced by immunoSEQ multiplex PCR; TCRdb stores in-frame clones only, minus some. Among approximately 81,000 clones listed, nearly 97% were seen once. The germline CDR1 and CDR2 sequences are DFQATT and SNEGSKA (reference sequence). CDR3 length: 11 residues. The V gene lost 4 bases and the J gene lost 6 bases, with 7 bases spanning the gap. The chain combines TRBV20-1 with TRBJ2-1; tentatively, D is TRBD2 (5 bases). This receptor was obtained from a human donor in good health. Material for sequencing was T cells isolated from PBMCs. The CDR3 region is CSAIGGNEQFF. DNA for the CDR3: TGCAGTGCTATAGGAGGCAATGAGCAGTTCTTC.